The sequence of this TCR beta chain was determined in a study of T cell changes during pregnancy in multiple sclerosis. The ends were cut back, 3 bases at V and 4 bases at J, with 23 bases in the middle. CDR1 is SGHNT, CDR2 YYREEE, per germline (reference sequence). The CDR3 contains 17 residues. Sequencing used immunoSEQ multiplex PCR; TCRdb keeps in-frame clones, though not all of them. The sample shows 30,000 or so clones, more than 70% of them seen only once. Source: CD8+ T cells from peripheral blood mononuclear cells, taken after pregnancy. The TCR comes from a female donor with multiple sclerosis, enrolled in a pregnancy study. The V gene is TRBV5-4, the J gene TRBJ2-7, with a tentative D call TRBD2 (6 bases). The CDR3 nucleotides read TGTGCCAGCAGCTCTGTGGGGACTGGCGGAGAATCGTACGAGCAGTACTTC. Its protein is CASSSVGTGGESYEQYF.